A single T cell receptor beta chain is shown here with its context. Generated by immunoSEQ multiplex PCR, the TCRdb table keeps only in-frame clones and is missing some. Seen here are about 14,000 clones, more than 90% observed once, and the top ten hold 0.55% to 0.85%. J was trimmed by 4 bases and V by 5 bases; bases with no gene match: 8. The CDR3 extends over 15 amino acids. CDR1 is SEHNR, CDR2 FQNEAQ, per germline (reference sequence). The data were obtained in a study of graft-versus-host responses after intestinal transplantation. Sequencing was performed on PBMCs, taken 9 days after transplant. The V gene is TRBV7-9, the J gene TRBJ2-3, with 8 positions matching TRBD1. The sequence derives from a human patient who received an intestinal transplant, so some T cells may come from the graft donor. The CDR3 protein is CASSLRQGPADTQYF. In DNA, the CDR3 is TGTGCCAGCAGCCTCAGACAGGGGCCCGCAGATACGCAGTATTTT.